This note documents a single TCR beta chain sequence. Its target is unknown. Germline V gene lookup returns CDR1 SGDLS and CDR2 YYNGEE. The V and J ends lost 0 bases and 1 base respectively, with 9 bases between them. The CDR3 sequence is 15 residues long. Time point of the sample: baseline pretreatment blood. Documented treatment: 15 Gy SBRT to primary tumor, nephrectomy 4 weeks later. Serial blood draws occurred at baseline and 2 and 4 weeks post-SBRT. The patient's renal cell carcinoma had clear cell pathology. TCRdb's table, derived via immunoSEQ multiplex PCR, lists solely in-frame clones and lacks some. The table shows 40,000 to 50,000 clones, with approximately 80% occurring only once. The record originates from a study of radiation and T cells in renal cell carcinoma. Study-level findings and limits: In blood, top tumor clones expanded by 2 weeks, shrinking by 4. Baseline intratumoral clonotype presence is unknown without pretreatment biopsies.

This specimen consisted of blood, obtained from a patient whose treatment included radiotherapy and nephrectomy. The chain employs TRBV9 and TRBJ2-3, with no clear D. This clonotype was sampled from a woman between 65 and 79 years old with renal cell carcinoma. The CDR3: CASSVALGGTDTQYF. The CDR3 DNA is TGTGCCAGCAGCGTAGCTTTAGGCGGCACAGATACGCAGTATTTT.